The subject of this entry is one TCR beta chain. The CDR3 sequence is 15 residues long. Per germline, CDR1 SGHTA and CDR2 FQGNSA. V was pared by 5 bases and J by 4 bases, with 16 bases between. This entry belongs to a study of CD8 T cells in Susac syndrome. Study information: There were Susac syndrome patients who were therapy-naive at blood draw, others on corticosteroids, and others on intravenous immunoglobulin alone.

With random hexamers, roughly 0.45 to 1 ug RNA was reverse transcribed. MiXCR, run by TCRdb on the immunoSEQ multiplex PCR reads, gives a single entry per CDR3 protein. The sample lists around 80,000 distinct CDR3 sequences; under 95% were seen once. Both CD4+ and CD8+ T cells were negatively isolated, and TEMRA cells underwent FACS enrichment. The chain has TRBV7-2 and TRBJ2-3, with D possibly TRBD1 on 6 matching bases. The clonotype originates from a human donor with Susac syndrome. The specimen was CD8+ T cells from PBMCs. CDR3 sequence (DNA): TGTGCCAGCAGCCCGCAACAGGGTAGGGCAGATACGCAGTATTTT. Its translation: CASSPQQGRADTQYF.